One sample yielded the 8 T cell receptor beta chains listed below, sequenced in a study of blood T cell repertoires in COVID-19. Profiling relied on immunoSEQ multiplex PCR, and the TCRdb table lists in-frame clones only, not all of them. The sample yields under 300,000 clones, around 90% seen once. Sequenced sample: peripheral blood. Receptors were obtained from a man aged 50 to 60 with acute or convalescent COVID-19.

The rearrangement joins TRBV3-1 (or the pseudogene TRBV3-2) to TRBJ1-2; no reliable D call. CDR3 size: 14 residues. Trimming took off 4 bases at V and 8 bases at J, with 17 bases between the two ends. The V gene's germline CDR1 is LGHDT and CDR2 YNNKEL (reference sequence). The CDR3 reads CASSPAGARGGYTF. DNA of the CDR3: TGTGCCAGCAGCCCCGCCGGAGCCCGAGGCGGCTACACCTTC.

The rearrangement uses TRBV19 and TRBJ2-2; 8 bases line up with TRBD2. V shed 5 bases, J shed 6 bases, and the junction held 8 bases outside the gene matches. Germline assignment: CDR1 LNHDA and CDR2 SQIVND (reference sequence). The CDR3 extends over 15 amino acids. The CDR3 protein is CASSSAATSAGELFF. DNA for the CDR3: TGTGCCAGTAGTTCTGCCGCGACTAGCGCCGGGGAGCTGTTTTTT.

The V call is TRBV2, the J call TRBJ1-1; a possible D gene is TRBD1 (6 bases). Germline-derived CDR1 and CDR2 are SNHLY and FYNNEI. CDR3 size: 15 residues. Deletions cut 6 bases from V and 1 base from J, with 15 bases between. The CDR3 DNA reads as TGTGCCAGCAGGGGACGAACAGGGAGGAACACTGAAGCTTTCTTT. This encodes CASRGRTGRNTEAFF.

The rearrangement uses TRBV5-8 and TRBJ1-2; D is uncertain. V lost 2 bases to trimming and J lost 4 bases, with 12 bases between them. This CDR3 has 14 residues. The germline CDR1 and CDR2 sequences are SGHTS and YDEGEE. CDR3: CASSFKRETYGYTF. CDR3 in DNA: TGTGCCAGCAGCTTTAAAAGGGAGACCTATGGCTACACCTTC.

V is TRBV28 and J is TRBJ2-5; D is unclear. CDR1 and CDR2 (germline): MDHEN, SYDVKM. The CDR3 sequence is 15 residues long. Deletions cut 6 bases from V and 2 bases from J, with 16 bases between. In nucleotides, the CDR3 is TGTGCCAGCAGCCTTCCGGCACGCGGTCAAGAGACCCAGTACTTC. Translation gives CASSLPARGQETQYF.

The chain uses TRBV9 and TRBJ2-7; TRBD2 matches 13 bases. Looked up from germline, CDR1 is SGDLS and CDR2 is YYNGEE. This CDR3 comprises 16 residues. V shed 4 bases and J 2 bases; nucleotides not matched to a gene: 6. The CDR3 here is CASSPGLAGDTYEQYF. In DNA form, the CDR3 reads TGTGCCAGCAGCCCAGGACTAGCGGGGGACACCTACGAGCAGTACTTC.

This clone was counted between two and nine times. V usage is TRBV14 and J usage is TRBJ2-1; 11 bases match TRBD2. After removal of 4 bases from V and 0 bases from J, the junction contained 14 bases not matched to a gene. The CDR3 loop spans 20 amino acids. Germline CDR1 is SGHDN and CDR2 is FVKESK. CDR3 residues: CASSRQASGGLLSSYNEQFF. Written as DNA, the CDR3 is TGTGCCAGCAGCCGACAGGCTAGCGGGGGGCTATTAAGCTCCTACAATGAGCAGTTCTTC.

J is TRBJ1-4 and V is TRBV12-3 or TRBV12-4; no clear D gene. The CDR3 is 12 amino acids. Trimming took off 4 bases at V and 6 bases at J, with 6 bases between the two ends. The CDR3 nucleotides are TGTGCCAGCAGTTCTGAGGATGAAAAACTGTTTTTT. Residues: CASSSEDEKLFF.